This is a list of T cell receptor beta chains from one sample in a study of blood T cell repertoires in COVID-19. Assay used: immunoSEQ multiplex PCR; TCRdb lists only in-frame clones, some missing. This table has 250,000 to 350,000 clones, about nine tenths appearing once. What was sequenced was PBMCs or T cells enriched from blood (not recorded which). Source of these receptors: a woman aged 25 to 39 who had recovered from COVID-19. Each CDR3 is given with its conserved first and last residue. D genes are given only for firm matches. Clone size is given for some rows only: seen once, a few or many times, or a class if the clone is expanded.

d_call	clone_size	v_call	j_call	cdr3_aa	cdr3_nt
NA	NA	TRBV7-8	TRBJ1-5	CASSLVSNSNQPQHF	TGTGCCAGCAGCTTAGTGTCCAATAGCAATCAGCCCCAGCATTTT
TRBD1	NA	TRBV28	TRBJ1-1	CASSTLLTGVVNTEAFF	TGTGCCAGCAGTACTCTACTCACAGGGGTCGTTAACACTGAAGCTTTCTTT
TRBD2	once	TRBV30	TRBJ2-1	CAWSLAGHNEQFF	TGTGCCTGGAGCCTAGCGGGACACAATGAGCAGTTCTTC
TRBD1	once	TRBV7-2	TRBJ2-5	CASSTGVVRETQYF	TGTGCCAGCAGCACAGGGGTAGTTAGGGAGACCCAGTACTTC
NA	NA	TRBV6-1	TRBJ1-1	CASSERRMGNTEAFF	TGTGCCAGCAGTGAAAGGAGGATGGGTAACACTGAAGCTTTCTTT
NA	NA	TRBV7-2	TRBJ2-1	CASSLAASSYNEQFF	TGTGCCAGCAGCTTAGCCGCCAGCTCCTACAATGAGCAGTTCTTC
NA	NA	TRBV6-1	TRBJ2-7	CASSEAPGQARGEQYF	TGTGCCAGCAGTGAAGCGCCTGGGCAGGCCCGGGGCGAGCAGTACTTC
TRBD2	few	TRBV19	TRBJ2-1	CASKSSGVPFSYNEQFF	TGTGCCAGTAAGTCTAGCGGAGTACCGTTCTCCTACAATGAGCAGTTCTTC
TRBD2	NA	TRBV4-3	TRBJ2-5	CASSPGLAGIETQYF	TGCGCCAGCAGCCCGGGACTAGCGGGAATAGAGACCCAGTACTTC
TRBD1	NA	TRBV24-1	TRBJ2-6	CATSDRDRAGANVLTF	TGTGCCACCAGTGATAGGGACAGGGCTGGGGCCAACGTCCTGACTTTC
TRBD1	few	TRBV6-5	TRBJ2-7	CASSPSGTGAFF	TGTGCCAGCAGTCCGAGTGGGACAGGGGCCTTCTTC
NA	NA	TRBV28	TRBJ1-4	CASSLGQDEKLFF	TGTGCCAGCAGTTTAGGGCAGGATGAAAAACTGTTTTTT
NA	NA	TRBV28	TRBJ1-1	CASTITGNTEAFF	TGTGCCAGCACCATAACGGGGAATACTGAAGCTTTCTTT
NA	NA	TRBV5-4	TRBJ2-3	CASSRGGDLSTDTQYF	TGTGCCAGCAGCCGTGGGGGCGACCTGAGCACAGATACGCAGTATTTT
NA	NA	TRBV5-1	TRBJ1-1	CASSLAWGDTEAFF	TGCGCCAGCAGCTTGGCTTGGGGGGACACTGAAGCTTTCTTT
NA	once	TRBV7-2	TRBJ1-2	CASSPYRVDGYTF	TGTGCCAGCAGCCCTTACAGGGTCGATGGCTACACCTTC
NA	NA	TRBV11-3	TRBJ2-2	CASSQNTGELFF	TGTGCCAGCAGCCAAAACACCGGGGAGCTGTTTTTT
TRBD2	NA	TRBV27	TRBJ2-1	CASSYSGSAYNEQFF	TGTGCCAGCAGTTATAGCGGGAGCGCCTACAATGAGCAGTTCTTC
NA	once	TRBV2	TRBJ1-4	CASSDQGTGRLKLFF	TGTGCCAGCAGTGATCAAGGGACTGGAAGGTTAAAACTGTTTTTT
NA	NA	TRBV7-3	TRBJ1-5	CASSYGMGQPQHF	TGTGCCAGCAGCTACGGGATGGGTCAGCCCCAGCATTTT
TRBD2	NA	TRBV5-1	TRBJ2-1	CASSLEIRGRADGDNEQFF	TGCGCCAGCAGCTTGGAAATCCGCGGGAGGGCCGACGGAGACAATGAGCAGTTCTTC
NA	NA	TRBV29-1	TRBJ2-1	CSVDGGVNEQFF	TGCAGCGTTGATGGAGGGGTCAATGAGCAGTTCTTC
NA	NA	TRBV3-1/TRBV3-2	TRBJ1-2	CASSQDRGVHNGYTF	TGTGCCAGCAGCCAAGATCGCGGAGTACATAATGGCTACACCTTC
NA	NA	TRBV9	TRBJ2-6	CASSERGIVGANVLTF	TGTGCCAGCAGCGAAAGAGGGATCGTGGGGGCCAACGTCCTGACTTTC
NA	NA	TRBV28	TRBJ2-1	CASSLAVGEQFF	TGTGCCAGCAGTTTAGCTGTGGGCGAGCAGTTCTTC
TRBD2	NA	TRBV5-1	TRBJ2-2	CASSLGTSVDTGELFF	TGCGCCAGCAGCCTGGGGACTAGCGTGGACACCGGGGAGCTGTTTTTT
TRBD2	NA	TRBV4-2	TRBJ2-3	CASSPRGTGGPFPDTQYF	TGTGCCAGCAGCCCCCGGGGAACGGGAGGGCCCTTCCCAGATACGCAGTATTTT
TRBD1	NA	TRBV28	TRBJ1-4	CASSSGQSNEKLFF	TGTGCCAGCAGTTCGGGACAGTCTAATGAAAAACTGTTTTTT
TRBD2	NA	TRBV10-3	TRBJ2-7	CAISESWGGNGYEQYF	TGTGCCATCAGTGAGTCATGGGGAGGGAACGGCTACGAGCAGTACTTC
NA	NA	TRBV2	TRBJ2-3	CASSEAKLGLKHGADTQYF	TGTGCCAGCAGTGAAGCAAAATTGGGACTCAAGCACGGCGCAGATACGCAGTATTTT
NA	NA	TRBV11-2	TRBJ1-1	CASSLVSRDGRQNTEAFF	TGTGCCAGCAGCTTAGTGTCCAGGGATGGCCGTCAGAACACTGAAGCTTTCTTT
NA	NA	TRBV5-1	TRBJ2-5	CASSLVQSKETQYF	TGCGCCAGCAGCTTGGTGCAGTCAAAAGAGACCCAGTACTTC
TRBD1	NA	TRBV3-1/TRBV3-2	TRBJ1-6	CASSQGQGVGSPLHF	TGTGCCAGCAGCCAGGGACAGGGGGTCGGGTCACCCCTCCACTTT
TRBD1	NA	TRBV24-1	TRBJ1-2	CATSADTGTELYGYTF	TGTGCCACCAGTGCGGATACCGGGACAGAGCTCTATGGCTACACCTTC
TRBD1	NA	TRBV2	TRBJ2-2	CASKQDRGNTGELFF	TGTGCCAGCAAACAGGACAGGGGGAACACCGGGGAGCTGTTTTTT
TRBD1	NA	TRBV19	TRBJ2-3	CASSNRGQGADTQYF	TGTGCCAGTAGCAACCGAGGACAGGGGGCAGATACGCAGTATTTT
NA	few	TRBV2	TRBJ1-2	CASSRDSFYGYTF	TGTGCCAGCAGCCGGGACTCATTCTATGGCTACACCTTC
TRBD2	NA	TRBV4-2	TRBJ2-7	CASSSYSAGGPDEQYF	TGTGCCAGCAGCTCATATTCAGCGGGAGGGCCGGACGAGCAGTACTTC
NA	NA	TRBV7-2	TRBJ2-7	CASRSKVGNYEQYF	TGTGCCAGCAGATCTAAGGTCGGGAACTACGAGCAGTACTTC
NA	NA	TRBV4-3	TRBJ1-6	CASSQEAQVGNSPLHF	TGCGCCAGCAGCCAAGAGGCGCAGGTTGGAAATTCACCCCTCCACTTT
NA	NA	TRBV28	TRBJ1-6	CASSPSYNSPLHF	TGTGCCAGCAGTCCTTCGTATAATTCACCCCTCCACTTT
TRBD1	NA	TRBV28	TRBJ1-2	CASSRRTGGYTF	TGTGCCAGCAGCCGAAGGACAGGAGGCTACACCTTC
TRBD2	NA	TRBV27	TRBJ2-3	CASSPKAGASGHTDTQYF	TGTGCCAGCAGTCCAAAAGCGGGGGCTAGCGGCCACACAGATACGCAGTATTTT
NA	NA	TRBV6-5	TRBJ1-1	CASTGRTRGYTEAFF	TGTGCCAGCACTGGGCGGACACGGGGGTACACTGAAGCTTTCTTT
TRBD2	NA	TRBV18	TRBJ2-2	CASSPTLAGDGELFF	TGTGCCAGCTCACCAACACTAGCGGGAGACGGGGAGCTGTTTTTT